A selection of T cell receptor beta chains follows, all from one sample in a study of Ad26.COV2.S vaccination and SARS-CoV-2 variants. Assay used: immunoSEQ multiplex PCR; TCRdb lists only in-frame clones, some missing. The table lists about 350,000 clones, roughly 81% of them singletons. The material was peripheral blood, obtained in a trial of Ad26.COV2.S vaccine versus placebo. These TCRs come from a person between 18 and 65 years old who received the Ad26.COV2.S COVID-19 vaccine or a placebo. CDR3s include the opening cysteine and the closing phenylalanine or tryptophan. Fields, in order: clone size, J gene, D gene, V gene, CDR3 protein, CDR3 DNA. D genes are given only for firm matches. A row's size may be missing; if present it is once, few, many or a size class.

>once|TRBJ2-7|TRBD1|TRBV10-1
CASRVGQGPYEQYF
TGCGCCAGCAGGGTGGGACAGGGACCCTACGAGCAGTACTTC
>-|TRBJ1-1|-|TRBV6-5
CASSYRGYDTEAFF
TGTGCCAGCAGTTACAGAGGGTATGACACTGAAGCTTTCTTT
>-|TRBJ2-6|-|TRBV29-1
CSVGVSSGANVLTF
TGCAGCGTTGGAGTAAGCTCTGGGGCCAACGTCCTGACTTTC
>-|TRBJ2-5|-|TRBV18
CASSFPGEAETQYF
TGTGCCAGCTCATTTCCAGGGGAAGCAGAGACCCAGTACTTC
>-|TRBJ1-1|-|TRBV3-1/TRBV3-2
CASSQELGMNTEAFF
TGTGCCAGCAGCCAAGAGTTGGGGATGAACACTGAAGCTTTCTTT
>-|TRBJ1-4|-|TRBV2
CADRQFSNEKLFF
TGTGCCGACCGACAGTTCTCTAATGAAAAACTGTTTTTT
>-|TRBJ1-2|-|TRBV7-2
CASSRRGEDYGYTF
TGTGCCAGCAGCCGCCGCGGGGAGGACTATGGCTACACCTTC
>-|TRBJ2-5|TRBD2|TRBV6-5
CASSYRPSGTETQYF
TGTGCCAGCAGTTACCGGCCTAGCGGAACAGAGACCCAGTACTTC
>-|TRBJ1-3|-|TRBV3-1/TRBV3-2
CASSQFLSNTIYF
TGTGCCAGCAGCCAATTCCTGTCGAACACCATATATTTT
>many|TRBJ1-5|-|TRBV5-5
CASSLDLSVRESNQPQHF
TGTGCCAGCAGCTTGGATCTGTCGGTTCGTGAGAGCAATCAGCCCCAGCATTTT
>-|TRBJ1-1|-|TRBV27
CASSSSGRMNTEAFF
TGTGCCAGCAGTTCCTCCGGACGGATGAACACTGAAGCTTTCTTT
>-|TRBJ1-4|TRBD1|TRBV7-6
CASSYGQGGKLFF
TGTGCCAGCAGCTACGGACAGGGCGGAAAACTGTTTTTT
>-|TRBJ1-2|-|TRBV2
CASKFGGYYGYTF
TGTGCCAGCAAATTCGGCGGCTACTATGGCTACACCTTC
>-|TRBJ1-6|-|TRBV16
CASSQGFFNSPLHF
TGTGCCAGCAGCCAGGGGTTTTTTAATTCACCCCTCCACTTT
>-|TRBJ2-2|-|TRBV3-1/TRBV3-2
CASSPSWTASNTGELFF
TGTGCCAGCAGCCCATCCTGGACAGCTTCGAACACCGGGGAGCTGTTTTTT
>-|TRBJ2-7|-|TRBV30
CAWGHQTGYEQYF
TGTGCCTGGGGCCACCAGACAGGCTACGAGCAGTACTTC
>-|TRBJ1-5|-|TRBV18
CASSPLGGLGTAGNQPQHF
TGTGCCAGCTCACCACTGGGTGGACTGGGAACAGCAGGTAATCAGCCCCAGCATTTT
>once|TRBJ2-2|TRBD2|TRBV7-9
CASSLDFPGTSLSGELFF
TGTGCCAGCAGCTTAGACTTCCCCGGGACTAGTCTCTCCGGGGAGCTGTTTTTT
>few|TRBJ1-5|-|TRBV3-1/TRBV3-2
CASSHTGNQPQHF
TGTGCCAGCAGCCATACTGGCAATCAGCCCCAGCATTTT
>-|TRBJ2-5|-|TRBV6-5
CASRGGGSVETQYF
TGTGCCAGCAGAGGGGGCGGGAGTGTAGAGACCCAGTACTTC
>-|TRBJ1-3|-|TRBV7-2
CASRPDGAAGNTIYF
TGTGCCAGCAGGCCCGATGGGGCAGCTGGAAACACCATATATTTT
>-|TRBJ2-3|-|TRBV4-2
CASSPGTPTDTQYF
TGTGCCAGCAGCCCTGGGACTCCCACAGATACGCAGTATTTT
>-|TRBJ2-3|-|TRBV18
CASSPGEDTDTQYF
TGTGCCAGCTCACCAGGGGAAGACACAGATACGCAGTATTTT
>-|TRBJ2-2|-|TRBV3-1/TRBV3-2
CASSQPGTGELFF
TGTGCCAGCAGCCAACCAGGGACCGGGGAGCTGTTTTTT
>-|TRBJ2-7|-|TRBV10-2
CASSDIRTYEQYF
TGCGCCAGCAGTGATATTAGAACCTACGAGCAGTACTTC
>few|TRBJ2-7|-|TRBV11-2
CASSFQGQATTYEQYF
TGTGCCAGCAGCTTTCAGGGACAAGCAACGACCTACGAGCAGTACTTC
>-|TRBJ2-5|TRBD2|TRBV19
CASSILSEAGVDEWGETQYF
TGTGCCAGTAGTATTCTCTCAGAAGCGGGGGTAGATGAGTGGGGAGAGACCCAGTACTTC
>-|TRBJ2-7|-|TRBV6-2/TRBV6-3
CASSHPNYEQYF
TGTGCCAGCAGCCACCCAAACTACGAGCAGTACTTC
>-|TRBJ2-7|TRBD2|TRBV29-1
CSAALPGLALHEQYF
TGCAGCGCTGCACTACCGGGACTAGCGTTACACGAGCAGTACTTC
>-|TRBJ2-3|-|TRBV4-3
CASSQTGRLEEQYF
TGCGCCAGCAGCCAGACCGGACGATTGGAGGAGCAGTATTTT
>-|TRBJ1-5|-|TRBV12-5
CASGRGPDQPQHF
TGTGCTAGTGGCCGAGGCCCCGATCAGCCCCAGCATTTT